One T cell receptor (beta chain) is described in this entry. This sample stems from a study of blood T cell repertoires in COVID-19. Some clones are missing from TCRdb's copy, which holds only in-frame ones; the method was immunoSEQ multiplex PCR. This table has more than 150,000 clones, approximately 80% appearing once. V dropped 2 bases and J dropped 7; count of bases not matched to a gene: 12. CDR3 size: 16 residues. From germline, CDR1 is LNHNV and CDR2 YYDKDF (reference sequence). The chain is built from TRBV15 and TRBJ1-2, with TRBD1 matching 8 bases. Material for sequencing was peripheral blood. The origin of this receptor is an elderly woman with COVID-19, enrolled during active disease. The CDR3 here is CATSRTRQGSIAGYTF. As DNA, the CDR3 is TGTGCCACCAGCAGAACCCGACAGGGGAGTATAGCTGGCTACACCTTC.